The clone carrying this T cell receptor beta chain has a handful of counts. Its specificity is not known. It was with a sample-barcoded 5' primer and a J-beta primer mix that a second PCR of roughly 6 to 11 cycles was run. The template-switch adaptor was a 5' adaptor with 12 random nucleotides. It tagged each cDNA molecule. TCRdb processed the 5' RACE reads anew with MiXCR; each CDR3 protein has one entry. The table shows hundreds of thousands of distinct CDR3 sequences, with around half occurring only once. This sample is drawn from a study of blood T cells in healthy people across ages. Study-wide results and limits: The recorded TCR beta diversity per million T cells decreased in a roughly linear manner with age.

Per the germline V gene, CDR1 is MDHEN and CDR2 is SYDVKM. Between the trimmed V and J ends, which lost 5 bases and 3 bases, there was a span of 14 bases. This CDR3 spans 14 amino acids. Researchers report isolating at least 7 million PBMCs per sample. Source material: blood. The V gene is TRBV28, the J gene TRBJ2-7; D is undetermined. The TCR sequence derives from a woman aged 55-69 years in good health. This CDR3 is CASSPAVQLYEQYF. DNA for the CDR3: TGTGCCAGCAGTCCAGCCGTGCAACTCTACGAGCAGTACTTC.